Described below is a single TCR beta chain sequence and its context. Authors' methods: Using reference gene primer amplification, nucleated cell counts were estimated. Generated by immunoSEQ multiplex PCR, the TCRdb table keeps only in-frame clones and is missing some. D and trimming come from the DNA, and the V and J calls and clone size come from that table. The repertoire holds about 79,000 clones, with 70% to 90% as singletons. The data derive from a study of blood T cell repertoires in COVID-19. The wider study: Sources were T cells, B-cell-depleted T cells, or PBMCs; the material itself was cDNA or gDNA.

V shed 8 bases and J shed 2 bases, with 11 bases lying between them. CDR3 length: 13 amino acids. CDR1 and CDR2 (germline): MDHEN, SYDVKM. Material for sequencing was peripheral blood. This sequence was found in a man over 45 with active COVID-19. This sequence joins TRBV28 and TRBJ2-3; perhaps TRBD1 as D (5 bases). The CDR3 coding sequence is TGTGCCAGCGGCACAGGAGACACAGATACGCAGTATTTT. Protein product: CASGTGDTDTQYF. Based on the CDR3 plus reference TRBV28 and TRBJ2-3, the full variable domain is DVKVTQSSRYLVKRTGEKVFLECVQDMDHENMFWYRQDPGLGLRLIYFSYDVKMKEKGDIPEGYSVSREKKERFSLILESASTNQTSMYLCASGTGDTDTQYFGPGTRLTVL.